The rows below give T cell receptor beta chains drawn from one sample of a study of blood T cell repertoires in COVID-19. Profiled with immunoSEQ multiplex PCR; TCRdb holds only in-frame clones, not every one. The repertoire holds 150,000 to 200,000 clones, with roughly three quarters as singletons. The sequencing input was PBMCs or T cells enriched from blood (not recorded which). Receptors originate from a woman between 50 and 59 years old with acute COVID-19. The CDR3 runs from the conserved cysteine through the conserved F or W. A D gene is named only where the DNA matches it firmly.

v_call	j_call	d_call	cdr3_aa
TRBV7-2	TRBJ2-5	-	CASSLRGQETQYF
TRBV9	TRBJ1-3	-	CASSGIPGSGNTIYF
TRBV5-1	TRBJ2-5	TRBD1	CASSTGTGVAETQYF
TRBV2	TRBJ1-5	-	CASTGTNDQPQHF
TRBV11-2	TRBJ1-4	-	CASSLQWGGEKLFF
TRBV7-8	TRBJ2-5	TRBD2	CASSSGTSGGQETQYF
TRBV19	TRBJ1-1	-	CASSPALNTEAFF
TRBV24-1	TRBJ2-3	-	CATGPLGGDTDTQYF
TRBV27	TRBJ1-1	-	CASSLLLAGEAFF
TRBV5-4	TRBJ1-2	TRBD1	CASSFPGQGNYGYTF
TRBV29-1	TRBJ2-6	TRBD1	CSVEDWTGRANVLTF
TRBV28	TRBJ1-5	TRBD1	CASSLLGAGQGSSKPQHF
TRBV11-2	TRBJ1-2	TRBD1	CASSSIPGTAYGYTF
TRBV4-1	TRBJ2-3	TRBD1	CASSLQGARADTQYF
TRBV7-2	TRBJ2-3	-	CASSLDLASTDTQYF
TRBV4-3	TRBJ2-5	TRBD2	CASSQERGVETQYF
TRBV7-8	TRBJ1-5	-	CASSFRGDQPQHF
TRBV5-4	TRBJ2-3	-	CASTLQTNADTQYF
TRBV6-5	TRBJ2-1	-	CASSSGTEIYNEQFF
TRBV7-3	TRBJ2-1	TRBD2	CASSTTSGGAHEQFF
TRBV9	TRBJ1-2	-	CASSDPMRANYGYTF
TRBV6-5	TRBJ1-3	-	CASSRGNTIYF
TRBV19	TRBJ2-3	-	CASSFPAGGTDTQYF
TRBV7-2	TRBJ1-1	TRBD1	CASSGQGPLEAFF
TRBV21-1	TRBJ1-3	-	CASSMTGGSSGNTIYF
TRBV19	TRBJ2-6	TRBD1	CASRPGQGPTGANVLTF
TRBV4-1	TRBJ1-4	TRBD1	CASSQPTGYDEKLFF
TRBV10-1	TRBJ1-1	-	CASSESGAGYTEAFF
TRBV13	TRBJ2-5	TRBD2	CASSLTSGQETQYF
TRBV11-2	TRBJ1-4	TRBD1	CASSLGGGRSEKLFF
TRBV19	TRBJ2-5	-	CASKGGRGQETQYF
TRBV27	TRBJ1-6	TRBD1	CASSYERQGGSPLHF
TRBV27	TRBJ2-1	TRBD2	CASSFAGGQNEQFF
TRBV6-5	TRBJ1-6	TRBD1	CASSYPLGQGNSPLHF
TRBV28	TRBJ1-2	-	CASSRQTGPREHGYTF
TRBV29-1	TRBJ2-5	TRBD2	CSVVRLAGPQETQYF
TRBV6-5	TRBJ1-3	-	CASTLGNTIYF
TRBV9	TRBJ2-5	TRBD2	CASSVELGGTETQYF
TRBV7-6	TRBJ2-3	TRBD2	CASSLGVTSGGGTDTQYF
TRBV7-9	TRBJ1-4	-	CASSPNPGARNEKLFF
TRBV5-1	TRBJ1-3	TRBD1	CASSDPGQITGNTIYF
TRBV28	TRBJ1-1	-	CASSYAVSFF
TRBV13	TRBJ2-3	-	CASRGGTDTQYF
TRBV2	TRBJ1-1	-	CASRGTELNTEAFF
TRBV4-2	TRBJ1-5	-	CASSQEGQHDNQPQHF
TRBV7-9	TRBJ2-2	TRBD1	CASSPRQGLHTGELFF
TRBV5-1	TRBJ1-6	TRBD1	CASSLAGRGSPLHF
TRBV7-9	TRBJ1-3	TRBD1	CASSSRGTGTGNTIYF
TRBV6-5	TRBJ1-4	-	CASSPSGGGEKLFF
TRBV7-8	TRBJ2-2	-	CASRRTRNTGELFF
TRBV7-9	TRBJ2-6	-	CASSTVDSSGANVLTF
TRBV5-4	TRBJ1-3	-	CASSLQGYSGNTIYF
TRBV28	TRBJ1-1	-	CASSWANTEAFF
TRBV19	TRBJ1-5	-	CASTGEATGQPQHF
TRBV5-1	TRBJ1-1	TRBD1	CASSANIDRVAFF